This TCR beta chain was identified in a study of cytomegalovirus exposure and HLA in healthy donors. The study, taken as a whole, reports: Links to common viral pathogens appeared, in a later analysis, for several of the most significant clusters.

Primers for the PCR totalled 60 Vbeta and 13 Jbeta. Authors' methods: Counted up in a later analysis, unique TCR beta chains came to some 72 million, with around 11 million shared. The repertoire was sequenced with immunoSEQ multiplex PCR; TCRdb's copy has only in-frame clones and lacks some. V and J calls and clone size are given by that table; D and trimming were obtained from the DNA. The table has about 160,000 clones, almost 80% seen once; the top ten hold about 0.91%. A remark on this clone: As yet, its antigen is unknown.

Germline V CDR1 and CDR2: MNHNS, SASEGT. The V and J ends lost 8 bases and 1 base respectively, with 12 bases between them. The CDR3 extends over 14 amino acids. The source is a woman aged 45 to 65 in good health and CMV-seropositive. The chain links TRBV6-1 to TRBJ2-4; perhaps TRBD2 as D (5 bases). Sequences were obtained from PBMCs. CDR3 bases: TGTGCCAGCCATGTGGAGGTCGCCAAAAACATTCAGTACTTC. Translating gives CASHVEVAKNIQYF.